This paragraph reports one T cell receptor beta chain. These data are taken from a study of T cell changes during pregnancy in multiple sclerosis. Assay: immunoSEQ multiplex PCR; the TCRdb copy retains only in-frame clones and omits some. The data show about 50,000 clones, approximately 94% seen once. V lost 9 bases and J 0 bases, leaving 8 bases between the germline ends. The CDR3 covers 12 residues. The germline V gene encodes CDR1 SNHLY and CDR2 FYNNEI. The receptor's source is a female donor with multiple sclerosis, enrolled in a pregnancy study. The sequencing here drew on CD8+ T cells from peripheral blood mononuclear cells, taken before pregnancy. The rearrangement links TRBV2 to TRBJ1-1; D perhaps matches TRBD1 (6 bases). Written as DNA, the CDR3 is TGTGCCAGTGGACAGCTGAACACTGAAGCTTTCTTT. It yields the protein CASGQLNTEAFF.